What follows is one TCR beta chain and its context. This clone has ten or more counts. Its cognate antigen has yet to be identified. With the read ending 3 residues before the CDR3 end, the germline J gene is used to fill in that end. From its cysteine to its phenylalanine, the CDR3 spans 14 amino acids. The 33 bases shown cover part of the CDR3, and their frame starts at base 1. Trimming removed 10 bases from V and 2 bases from J, leaving 16 bases between the germline ends. For CDR1 and CDR2, the germline V gene lists SGHVS and FQNEAQ. Most of the CVID patients and most of the healthy controls were of Caucasian heritage. Heparinized peripheral whole blood samples of about 5 to 8.5 ml were collected from each donor. Genomic DNA from adults with common variable immune deficiency (CVID) and from healthy adult controls was used to sequence TCRbeta CDR3 repertoires. The control group was made up of some 22 healthy adult volunteers (about ten male and some 12 female) whose ages ranged from about 23 to 66 years, with a mean age of almost 35. To isolate peripheral blood mononuclear cells, diluted blood was subjected to density centrifugation over Hypaque 1077 or Ficoll-Paque. Genomic DNA was extracted from unsorted mononuclear cells by Qiagen column purification or by a centrifugation-based method.

These data originate in a study of T cell clonality in common variable immunodeficiency (dated by TCRdb to about 2015). Points the paper makes about the study in general: TCRbeta clonality was higher in CVID subjects than in healthy controls (t-test p = 0.018), and the increase was most characteristic of about a third of subjects. Despite equal DNA input, controls averaged about 79,000 unique sequences per sample versus about 32,000 in CVID samples. Correlations of repertoire features with clinical complications were constrained by heterogeneity among patients within the CVID cohort. Fewer deletions and N-nucleotide insertions were reportedly observed in CVID TCRbeta sequences, and highly modified clones with 13 or more V deletions were reportedly absent from CVID TCRbeta sequences. It was noted by the authors that sequencing of the repertoires of T cell subpopulations would be needed to clarify the cause of the increased clonality in CVID. Healthy controls shared more TCRbeta clones with each other than CVID subjects shared among themselves (p < 0.0001).

For sequencing input, CVID and control samples contributed equivalent amounts of genomic DNA. For every sample, a 60 bp segment covering the rearranged TCRbeta CDR3 region was amplified and then sequenced. The immunoSEQ assay, a bias-corrected multiplex PCR with high-throughput sequencing, was employed for TCRbeta amplification. The original pipeline was this. Every unique nucleotide sequence was considered a clone and was annotated with V, D and J genes, copy number and frequency. Sequences were labeled productive if in frame, and non-productive if out of frame or containing stop codons. As previously described, clonality was computed from Shannon's entropy. The predicted amino acid sequences of productive clones were used to derive the mean CDR3 Kyte-Doolittle hydropathy. Scaled V gene usage was hierarchically clustered using Manhattan distance and complete linkage with the R hclust function. Sharing of clones by CDR3 amino acid sequence was evaluated through resampling of 12 repertoires per group over 100 rounds. The repertoires were screened for some 70 published EBV-specific TCRbeta sequences and roughly 240 published CMV-specific TCRbeta sequences. Analysis left out a couple of CVID samples that produced under 10,000 sequences, so some 45 CVID repertoires remained. The table comes from immuneACCESS by way of TCRdb, which keeps in-frame sequences with V and J called. Part of the clones is missing from these tables; in studies checked, under half for an unresolved V gene and the rest for unknown reasons. V, J and clone size derive from that table, while D and trimming were established from the DNA sequence. The table records around 57,000 clones for this sample, and not one of them appears only once. The top ten clonotypes cover 4.5% to 5.5% of the sample.

In this chain, TRBV7-8 is recombined with TRBJ2-3; the D segment could be TRBD2, given 5 matching bases. The TCR sequence derives from a person aged 18 to 75 in good health. The sample consisted of peripheral blood mononuclear cells. The CDR3 protein: CANSDSLITDTQYF. CDR3 DNA, as far as it was read: TGTGCCAACTCGGACTCGCTAATCACAGATACG.